The sequence of this T cell receptor (beta chain) was determined in a study of post-analysis software for immune sequencing data. Researchers reported that TCR beta cDNA libraries carried unique molecular identifiers. TCRdb called the PCR reads again in MiXCR, with one record for every CDR3 protein. The sample lists approximately 630,000 distinct CDR3 sequences; roughly three fifths were seen once. CDR1 is SGHRS and CDR2 is YFSETQ in the germline V gene. V was pared by 4 bases and J by 5 bases, with 27 bases between. The CDR3 loop spans 18 amino acids. Study-wide results and caveats: Four to six TRBV segments appeared more often in patients than in controls, and TRBV5-6, TRBV5-1 and TRBV20-1 were among these.

This clonotype has just one count. Its specificity is unknown. Sequencing was done on a sample of blood. The J gene is TRBJ1-2, the V gene TRBV5-1, with D maybe TRBD1 (6 bases). The receptor comes from a girl aged 2 to 9 with multiple sclerosis. CDR3 protein: CASSPEGARDNNGYGYTF. The CDR3 DNA reads TGCGCCAGCAGCCCGGAAGGGGCCCGGGACAACAATGGGTATGGCTACACCTTC. The whole variable domain, filled in from reference TRBV5-1 and TRBJ1-2, reads KAGVTQTPRYLIKTRGQQVTLSCSPISGHRSVSWYQQTPGQGLQFLFEYFSETQRNKGNFPGRFSGRQFSNSRSEMNVSTLELGDSALYLCASSPEGARDNNGYGYTFGSGTRLTVV.